The 27 T cell receptor beta chains below were found in one sample sequenced in a study of T cells expressing NK-cell markers. TCRdb reprocessed the 5' RACE reads and reports one entry per CDR3 protein, with no DNA. The sample's table shows more than 400,000 distinct CDR3 sequences. The specimen was blood T cells: a sorted CD56 or NKG2C T cell subset, CD4+ or CD8+ T cells, or bulk PBMC T cells (not recorded which). Every receptor here comes from a woman aged 18 to 75 in good health.

The chain combines TRBV10-3 with TRBJ2-5; the D gene TCRdb calls, TRBD1, cannot be checked with no DNA. CDR1 and CDR2 from the germline V gene are ENHRY and SYGVKD. CDR3 length equals 14 residues. CDR3 in amino acids: CAISGTGGWETQYF.

The gene calls are TRBV20-1 and TRBJ2-4; as DNA is missing, the TRBD1 call by TCRdb cannot be tested. Germline CDR1 DFQATT, CDR2 SNEGSKA (reference sequence). This CDR3 has 15 amino acids. CDR3 loop: CSARDSGTGIMVCYF.

J is TRBJ2-5 and V is TRBV11-2. The CDR3 loop spans 15 amino acids. CDR1 is SGHAT and CDR2 is FQNNGV in the germline V gene. This chain's CDR3 is CASSLGTAVPEAQYF. Full variable domain (outside the CDR3, taken from reference TRBV11-2 and TRBJ2-5): EAGVAQSPRYKIIEKRQSVAFWCNPISGHATLYWYQQILGQGPKLLIQFQNNGVVDDSQLPKDRFSAERLKGVDSTLKIQPAKLEDSAVYLCASSLGTAVPEAQYFGPGTRLLVL.

The chain couples TRBV29-1 to TRBJ1-5. CDR3 size: 12 residues. Germline CDR1 is SQVTM and CDR2 is ANQGSEA. The CDR3 loop reads CSVGNLGQPQHF.

The rearrangement uses TRBV20-1 and TRBJ1-2; TCRdb's D call, TRBD1, is unchecked because there is no DNA. This CDR3 has 14 residues. Per the germline V gene, CDR1 is DFQATT and CDR2 is SNEGSKA (reference sequence). The CDR3 region is CSAATGGENYGYTF.

The J gene is TRBJ1-3, the V gene TRBV4-3. The CDR3 has 16 residues. Germline lookup yields CDR1 LGHNA and CDR2 YSLEER. CDR3 amino acids: CASSQDQYGSGNTIYF.

V gene TRBV11-2 combines with J gene TRBJ1-2; TCRdb's D call of TRBD1 is untestable without DNA. This CDR3 comprises 14 residues. The germline gives CDR1 SGHAT, CDR2 FQNNGV. The CDR3 sequence: CASSLGTGASGYTF.

The chain is built from TRBV9 and TRBJ2-3; as DNA is missing, the TRBD1 call by TCRdb cannot be tested. Germline V gene sequence: CDR1 SGDLS, CDR2 YYNGEE. The CDR3 contains 16 residues. This CDR3 is CASSVAHRDSTDTQYF.

V and J are TRBV18 and TRBJ2-1. Germline CDR1 reads KGHSH; CDR2 reads LQKENI. CDR3 length equals 14 residues. The CDR3 loop reads CASSPLGLDNEQFF.

The rearrangement links TRBV5-1 to TRBJ2-5; the D call from TCRdb, TRBD1, cannot be confirmed without DNA. The CDR3 is 15 amino acids. The germline CDR1 and CDR2 sequences are SGHRS and YFSETQ. The CDR3 region is CASSLVGTGQETQYF.

The J gene is TRBJ2-5, the V gene TRBV7-2; TCRdb indicates TRBD2, and absent DNA this call remains unverified. The V gene's germline CDR1 is SGHTA and CDR2 FQGNSA. The CDR3 totals 17 residues. The CDR3 sequence is CASSSTTSGIGGETQYF.

The gene calls are TRBV6-2 or TRBV6-3 and TRBJ2-1; TCRdb gives TRBD1 as the D gene, but with no DNA this cannot be confirmed. This CDR3 region has 15 residues. Germline-derived CDR1 and CDR2 are MNHEY and SVGEGT. CDR3: CASSYDRTDPNEQFF.

This chain links TRBV12-3 or TRBV12-4 with TRBJ2-3; TCRdb selects TRBD1, and the lack of DNA leaves this call unchecked. This CDR3 region has 15 residues. This CDR3 is CASSGQGRTTDTQYF.

This chain connects TRBV20-1 to TRBJ1-1. CDR1 is DFQATT, CDR2 SNEGSKA, per germline (reference sequence). This CDR3 has 13 amino acids. The CDR3 sequence is CSASGRRDTEAFF.

The chain uses TRBV7-2 and TRBJ1-2; TCRdb selects TRBD1, and the lack of DNA leaves this call unchecked. Germline CDR1 and CDR2: SGHTA and FQGNSA. The CDR3 has 16 residues. CDR3 region: CASSPRPLQGASGYTF.

The J gene is TRBJ1-2, the V gene TRBV5-1. Germline-derived CDR1 and CDR2 are SGHRS and YFSETQ. This CDR3 is built from 14 residues. The CDR3 sequence is CASSSPGRSYGYTF. The complete variable domain, with remaining parts taken from reference TRBV5-1 and TRBJ1-2, reads KAGVTQTPRYLIKTRGQQVTLSCSPISGHRSVSWYQQTPGQGLQFLFEYFSETQRNKGNFPGRFSGRQFSNSRSEMNVSTLELGDSALYLCASSSPGRSYGYTFGSGTRLTVV.

The gene calls are TRBV6-1 and TRBJ2-3; TCRdb calls TRBD1, which cannot be checked without DNA. Per germline, CDR1 MNHNS and CDR2 SASEGT. CDR3 length equals 14 residues. Here the CDR3 reads CASRPGLATDTQYF.

This chain uses TRBV4-1 with TRBJ2-3; no DNA is available, so the TRBD1 call from TCRdb remains unchecked. The CDR3 extends over 15 amino acids. The germline V gene has CDR1 MGHRA and CDR2 YSYEKL. The CDR3 loop reads CASRQKGGALDTQYF.

The chain links TRBV20-1 to TRBJ1-1; TCRdb's D call, TRBD1, is unchecked because there is no DNA. The germline gives CDR1 DFQATT, CDR2 SNEGSKA (reference sequence). There are 12 residues in the CDR3. The CDR3 spells CSAPQGNTEAFF.

The CDR3 sequence: CASSLQNVPTYEQYF. J is TRBJ2-7 and V is TRBV7-3. The CDR3 extends over 15 amino acids. Per germline, CDR1 SGHTA and CDR2 FQGTGA.

This chain connects TRBV5-1 to TRBJ2-2. CDR1 SGHRS and CDR2 YFSETQ come from the germline V gene. The CDR3 covers 14 residues. CDR3 in amino acids: CASSLFAGTGELFF.

V gene TRBV12-3 or TRBV12-4 combines with J gene TRBJ1-5; the TRBD1 assignment by TCRdb is unverifiable without DNA. This CDR3 has 16 residues. CDR3 loop: CASSPRGTGPNQPQHF.

The rearrangement uses TRBV12-3 or TRBV12-4 and TRBJ2-5; TCRdb designates TRBD1, a call that cannot be tested without DNA. The CDR3 consists of 14 residues. CDR3: CASSLWGKGETQYF.

The gene calls are TRBV7-3 and TRBJ1-2. CDR3 length: 14 amino acids. Germline V CDR1 and CDR2: SGHTA, FQGTGA. The CDR3 loop is CASSLTGEFEGYTF.

J is TRBJ2-1 and V is TRBV2; TCRdb gives TRBD2 as the D gene, but with no DNA this cannot be confirmed. The germline gives CDR1 SNHLY, CDR2 FYNNEI. This CDR3 contains 17 residues. The CDR3 spells CASSEGNLAGSHNEQFF.

CDR3 sequence reads: CSAPSPGQGSYEQYF. The rearrangement joins TRBV20-1 to TRBJ2-7; TCRdb proposes TRBD1, but this gene call is untestable without DNA. Germline-derived CDR1 and CDR2 are DFQATT and SNEGSKA (reference sequence). CDR3 length: 15 amino acids.

The chain is built from TRBV12-3 or TRBV12-4 and TRBJ2-2. The CDR3 runs 13 residues. The CDR3 protein is CASSSPSTGELFF.